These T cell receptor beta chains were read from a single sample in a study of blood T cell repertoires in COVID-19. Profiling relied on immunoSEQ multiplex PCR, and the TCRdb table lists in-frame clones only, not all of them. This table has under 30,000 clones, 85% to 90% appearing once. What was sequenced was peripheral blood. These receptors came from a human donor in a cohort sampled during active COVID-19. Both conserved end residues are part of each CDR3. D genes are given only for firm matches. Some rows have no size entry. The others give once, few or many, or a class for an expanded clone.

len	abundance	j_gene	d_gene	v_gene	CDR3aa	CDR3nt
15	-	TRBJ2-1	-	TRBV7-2	CASSLAGSSYNEQFF	TGTGCCAGCAGCTTAGCGGGGAGCTCCTACAATGAGCAGTTCTTC
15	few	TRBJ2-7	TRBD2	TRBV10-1	CASSDKREGPYEQYF	TGCGCCAGCAGTGATAAGCGGGAGGGCCCTTACGAGCAGTACTTC
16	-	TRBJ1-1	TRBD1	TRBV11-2	CASSLPGTGLGTEAFF	TGTGCCAGCAGCTTACCCGGGACAGGGTTAGGCACTGAAGCTTTCTTT
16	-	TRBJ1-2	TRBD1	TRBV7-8	CASSLEDSQGGYGYTF	TGTGCCAGCAGCTTAGAGGACAGCCAGGGGGGCTATGGCTACACCTTC
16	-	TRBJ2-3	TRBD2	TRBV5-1	CASSAGLAGSTDTQYF	TGCGCCAGCAGCGCGGGACTAGCGGGAAGCACAGATACGCAGTATTTT
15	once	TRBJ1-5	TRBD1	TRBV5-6	CASSLYGQGVRPQHF	TGTGCCAGCAGCTTATACGGGCAGGGGGTACGGCCCCAGCATTTT
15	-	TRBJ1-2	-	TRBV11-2	CASSLRQALNYGYTF	TGTGCCAGCAGCTTAAGACAGGCACTTAACTATGGCTACACCTTC
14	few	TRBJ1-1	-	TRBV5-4	CASSLAVMNTEAFF	TGTGCCAGCAGCTTGGCGGTCATGAACACTGAAGCTTTCTTT
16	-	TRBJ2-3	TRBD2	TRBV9	CASSIGTSVITDTQYF	TGTGCCAGCAGCATTGGGACTAGCGTGATAACAGATACGCAGTATTTT
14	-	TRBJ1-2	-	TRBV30	CAWLYKTGSYGYTF	TGTGCCTGGCTCTATAAGACAGGTTCCTATGGCTACACCTTC
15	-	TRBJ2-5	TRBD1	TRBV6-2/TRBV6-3	CASSLQGAEWETQYF	TGTGCCAGCAGTTTACAGGGGGCAGAATGGGAGACCCAGTACTTC
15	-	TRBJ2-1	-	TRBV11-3	CASSPGETYYNEQFF	TGTGCCAGCAGCCCCGGGGAGACCTACTACAATGAGCAGTTCTTC
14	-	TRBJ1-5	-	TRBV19	CASSFGQLGQPQHF	TGTGCCAGTAGTTTTGGACAGTTGGGTCAGCCCCAGCATTTT
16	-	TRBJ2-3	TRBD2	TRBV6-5	CASSSTPGLATDTQYF	TGTGCCAGCAGTTCTACCCCGGGACTAGCTACAGATACGCAGTATTTT
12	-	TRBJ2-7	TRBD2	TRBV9	CASGMGGVEQYF	TGTGCCAGCGGGATGGGAGGGGTCGAGCAGTACTTC
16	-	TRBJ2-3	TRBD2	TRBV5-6	CASSLKGLASTDTQYF	TGTGCCAGCAGCCTGAAGGGACTAGCGAGCACAGATACGCAGTATTTT
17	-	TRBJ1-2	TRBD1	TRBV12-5	CASGLVLSRDRGYGYTF	TGTGCTAGTGGTTTGGTACTGTCCCGGGACAGGGGATATGGCTACACCTTC
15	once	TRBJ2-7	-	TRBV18	CASSPPGGVEYEQYF	TGTGCCAGCTCACCACCCGGGGGAGTGGAGTACGAGCAGTACTTC
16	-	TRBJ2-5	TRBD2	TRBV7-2	CASSLGLAGNQETQYF	TGTGCCAGCAGCTTAGGACTAGCGGGAAACCAAGAGACCCAGTACTTC
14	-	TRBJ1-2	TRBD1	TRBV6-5	CASSGTGGLYGYTF	TGTGCCAGCAGCGGGACAGGGGGACTCTATGGCTACACCTTC
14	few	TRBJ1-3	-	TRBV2	CASSDPSSGNTIYF	TGTGCCAGCAGTGATCCTTCCTCTGGAAACACCATATATTTT
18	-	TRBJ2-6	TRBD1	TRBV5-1	CASSPRTGGGSGANVLTF	TGCGCCAGCAGCCCTAGGACAGGGGGCGGATCTGGGGCCAACGTCCTGACTTTC
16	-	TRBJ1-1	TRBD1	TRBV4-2	CASSLDGTGRGTEAFF	TGTGCCAGCAGCCTAGATGGGACAGGACGTGGCACTGAAGCTTTCTTT
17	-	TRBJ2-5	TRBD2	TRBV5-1	CASSLARLAGGSETQYF	TGCGCCAGCAGCTTGGCCAGGCTAGCGGGAGGGTCGGAGACCCAGTACTTC
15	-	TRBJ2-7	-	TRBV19	CASSLVAGEAYEQYF	TGTGCCAGTAGCCTGGTAGCCGGGGAGGCCTACGAGCAGTACTTC
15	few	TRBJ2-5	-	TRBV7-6	CASSLETETQETQYF	TGTGCCAGCAGCTTAGAAACGGAGACCCAAGAGACCCAGTACTTC
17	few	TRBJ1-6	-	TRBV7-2	CASSLLSAARADSPLHF	TGTGCCAGCAGCTTACTCTCGGCAGCCCGAGCGGATTCACCCCTCCACTTT
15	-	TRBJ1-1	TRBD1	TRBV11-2	CASSPTGGQYTEAFF	TGTGCCAGCAGCCCAACAGGGGGACAGTACACTGAAGCTTTCTTT
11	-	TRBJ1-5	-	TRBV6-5	CAGTSEQPQHF	TGTGCCGGAACATCGGAGCAGCCCCAGCATTTT
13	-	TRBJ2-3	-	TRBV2	CASSEYSTDTQYF	TGTGCCAGCAGTGAATATAGCACAGATACGCAGTATTTT
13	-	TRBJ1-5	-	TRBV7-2	CASSTVSNQPQHF	TGTGCCAGCAGCACAGTCAGCAATCAGCCCCAGCATTTT
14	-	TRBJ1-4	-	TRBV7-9	CASSLGGGSEKLFF	TGTGCCAGCAGCTTAGGAGGGGGATCTGAAAAACTGTTTTTT
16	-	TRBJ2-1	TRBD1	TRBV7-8	CASTKSRDRAYNEQFF	TGTGCCAGCACGAAATCCCGGGACAGGGCCTACAATGAGCAGTTCTTC
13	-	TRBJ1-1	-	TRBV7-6	CASSKQGNTEAFF	TGTGCCAGCAGCAAACAGGGGAACACTGAAGCTTTCTTT
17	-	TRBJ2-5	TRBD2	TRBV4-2	CASSQRTSGGVTETQYF	TGTGCCAGCAGCCAACGGACTAGCGGGGGGGTTACAGAGACCCAGTACTTC
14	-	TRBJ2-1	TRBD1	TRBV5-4	CASSSGTEYNEQFF	TGTGCCAGCAGTTCCGGGACAGAATACAATGAGCAGTTCTTC
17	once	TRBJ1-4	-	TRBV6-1	CASSEAQGIRANEKLFF	TGTGCCAGCAGTGAAGCTCAGGGTATTAGGGCTAATGAAAAACTGTTTTTT
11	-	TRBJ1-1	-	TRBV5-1	CASSLGGEAFF	TGCGCCAGCAGCTTGGGCGGTGAAGCTTTCTTT
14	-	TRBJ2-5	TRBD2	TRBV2	CASRTSGGAETQYF	TGTGCCAGCAGGACTAGCGGGGGGGCAGAGACCCAGTACTTC
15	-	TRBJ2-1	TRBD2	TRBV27	CASSLRLAGYNEQFF	TGTGCCAGCAGTTTACGGCTAGCGGGGTACAATGAGCAGTTCTTC
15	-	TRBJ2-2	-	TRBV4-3	CASSQEASGTGELFF	TGCGCCAGCAGCCAAGAGGCGAGCGGCACCGGGGAGCTGTTTTTT
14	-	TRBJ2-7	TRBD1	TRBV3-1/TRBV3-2	CASAFGGQGNEQYF	TGTGCCAGCGCTTTTGGAGGACAGGGGAACGAGCAGTACTTC
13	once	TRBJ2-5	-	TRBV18	CASSLGLRETQYF	TGTGCCAGCTCATTGGGACTCCGAGAGACCCAGTACTTC
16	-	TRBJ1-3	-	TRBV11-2	CATSIFRLSGVDTIYF	TGTGCCACGTCGATATTTAGATTGAGCGGGGTGGACACCATATATTTT
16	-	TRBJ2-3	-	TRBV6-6	CASSPGTLTSTDTQYF	TGTGCCAGCAGCCCTGGGACTCTAACTAGCACAGATACGCAGTATTTT
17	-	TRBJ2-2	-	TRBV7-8	CASSLLTLVKNTGELFF	TGTGCCAGCAGCTTATTGACTCTGGTGAAGAACACCGGGGAGCTGTTTTTT
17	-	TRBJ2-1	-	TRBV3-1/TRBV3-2	CASSQDGTSWPVYEQFF	TGTGCCAGCAGCCAAGATGGTACTAGCTGGCCGGTCTATGAGCAGTTCTTC
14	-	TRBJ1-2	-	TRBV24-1	CATSDSTQRYGYTF	TGTGCCACCAGTGATTCAACACAGAGATATGGCTACACCTTC
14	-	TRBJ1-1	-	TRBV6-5	CASSNKQTGTEAFF	TGTGCCAGCAGTAATAAGCAAACGGGGACTGAAGCTTTCTTT